This T cell receptor beta chain was retrieved from a study of post-analysis software for immune sequencing data. The TCR beta cDNA libraries contained unique molecular identifiers. Each CDR3 protein is one row after TCRdb ran MiXCR on the PCR reads. The sample carries around 200,000 distinct CDR3 sequences, 29% recorded once. There are many counts of this clonotype. Its antigen is unknown. The CDR3 length is 13 residues. CDR1 and CDR2 (germline): SQVTM, ANQGSEA. With 1 base removed from V and 8 bases from J, the gap between germline ends came to 14 bases. Whole-study findings and limits: A handful of TRBV segments, including TRBV5-6, TRBV5-1 and TRBV20-1, were more frequent in patients than controls.

Input material: blood. The TCR was taken from a girl between 2 and 17 years old with multiple sclerosis. The chain uses TRBV29-1 and TRBJ1-2, with D possibly TRBD1 on 6 matching bases. In nucleotides, the CDR3 is TGCAGCGTTGAAGGCCTGGGACAAACGGGCTACACCTTC. It specifies CSVEGLGQTGYTF.